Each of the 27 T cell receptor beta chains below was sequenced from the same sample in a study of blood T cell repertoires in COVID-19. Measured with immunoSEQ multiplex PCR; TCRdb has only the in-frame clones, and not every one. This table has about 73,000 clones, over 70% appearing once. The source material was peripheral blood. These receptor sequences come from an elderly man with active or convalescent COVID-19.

The CDR3 protein is CASSEAWTGIGYGYTF. The CDR3 DNA reads TGTGCCAGCAGTGAAGCGTGGACAGGGATTGGCTATGGCTACACCTTC. This chain joins TRBV2 and TRBJ1-2, with TRBD1 matching 8 bases. V was clipped by 0 bases and J by 4 bases; unmatched bases: 7. The CDR3 consists of 16 residues. CDR1 and CDR2 from the germline V gene are SNHLY and FYNNEI.

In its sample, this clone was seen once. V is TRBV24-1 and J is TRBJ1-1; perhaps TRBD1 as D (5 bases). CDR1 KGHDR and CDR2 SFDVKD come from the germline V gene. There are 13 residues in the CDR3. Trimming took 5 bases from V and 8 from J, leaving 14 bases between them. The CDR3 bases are TGTGCCACCAGTGTGATAGGGGATGGAGAAGCTTTCTTT. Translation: CATSVIGDGEAFF.

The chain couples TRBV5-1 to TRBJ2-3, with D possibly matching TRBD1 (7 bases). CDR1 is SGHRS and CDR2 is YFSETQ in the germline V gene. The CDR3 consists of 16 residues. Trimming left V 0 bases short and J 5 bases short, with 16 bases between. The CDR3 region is CASSLGQGGGVDTQYF. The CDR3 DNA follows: TGCGCCAGCAGCTTGGGACAGGGTGGCGGGGTAGATACGCAGTATTTT.

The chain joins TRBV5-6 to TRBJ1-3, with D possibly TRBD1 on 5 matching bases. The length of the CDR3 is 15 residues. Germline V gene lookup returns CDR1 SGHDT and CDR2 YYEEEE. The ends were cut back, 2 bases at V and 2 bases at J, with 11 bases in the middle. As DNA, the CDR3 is TGTGCCAGCAGCTTTAGCAGGGTGACTGGAAACACCATATATTTT. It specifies CASSFSRVTGNTIYF. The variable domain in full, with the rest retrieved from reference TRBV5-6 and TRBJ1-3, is DAGVTQSPTHLIKTRGQQVTLRCSPKSGHDTVSWYQQALGQGPQFIFQYYEEEERQRGNFPDRFSGHQFPNYSSELNVNALLLGDSALYLCASSFSRVTGNTIYFGEGSWLTVV.

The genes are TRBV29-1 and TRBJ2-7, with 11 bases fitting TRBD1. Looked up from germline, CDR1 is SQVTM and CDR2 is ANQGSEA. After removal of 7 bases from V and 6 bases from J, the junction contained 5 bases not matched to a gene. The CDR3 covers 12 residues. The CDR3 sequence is CSARTGGREQYF. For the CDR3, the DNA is TGCAGCGCTCGGACAGGGGGCCGCGAGCAGTACTTC.

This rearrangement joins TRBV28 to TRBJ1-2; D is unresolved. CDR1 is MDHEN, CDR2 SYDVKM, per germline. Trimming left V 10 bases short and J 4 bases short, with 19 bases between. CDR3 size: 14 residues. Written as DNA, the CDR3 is TGTGCCATCTCGGCCCCTAGGACTGGCTATGGCTACACCTTC. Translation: CAISAPRTGYGYTF.

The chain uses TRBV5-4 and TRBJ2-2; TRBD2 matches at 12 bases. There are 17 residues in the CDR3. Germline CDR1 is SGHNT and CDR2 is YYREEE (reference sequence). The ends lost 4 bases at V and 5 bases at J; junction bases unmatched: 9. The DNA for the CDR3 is TGTGCCAGCAGCATTCCTAGCGGGAGGGGTCGGACCGGGGAGCTGTTTTTT. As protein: CASSIPSGRGRTGELFF.

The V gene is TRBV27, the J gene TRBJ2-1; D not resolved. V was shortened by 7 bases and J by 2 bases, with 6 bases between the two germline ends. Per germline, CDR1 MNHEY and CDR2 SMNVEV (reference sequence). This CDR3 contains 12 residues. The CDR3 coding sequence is TGTGCCAGCATTGGCCCCTACAATGAGCAGTTCTTC. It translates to CASIGPYNEQFF.

The CDR3 DNA is TGTGCCAGCAGCTCTGTAGGAGCGGGGGGGCTAAGCACAGATACGCAGTATTTT. It yields the protein CASSSVGAGGLSTDTQYF. V and J are TRBV4-2 and TRBJ2-3; 10 nucleotides align to TRBD2. CDR3 length: 18 residues. Germline-derived CDR1 and CDR2 are LGHNA and YNFKEQ. After removal of 5 bases from V and 0 bases from J, the junction contained 11 bases not matched to a gene.

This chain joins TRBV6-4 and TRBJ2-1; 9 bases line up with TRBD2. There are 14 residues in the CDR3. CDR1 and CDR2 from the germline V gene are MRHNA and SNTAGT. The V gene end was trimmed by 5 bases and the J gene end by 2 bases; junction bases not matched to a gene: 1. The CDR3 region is CASSLAGAYNEQFF. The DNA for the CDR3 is TGTGCCAGCAGTTTAGCGGGAGCCTACAATGAGCAGTTCTTC.

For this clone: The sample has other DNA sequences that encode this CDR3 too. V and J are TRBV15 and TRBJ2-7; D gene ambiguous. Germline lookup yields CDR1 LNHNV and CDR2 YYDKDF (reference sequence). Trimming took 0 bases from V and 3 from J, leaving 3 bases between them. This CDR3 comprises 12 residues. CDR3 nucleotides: TGTGCCACCAGCAGAGACAGCTACGAGCAGTACTTC. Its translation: CATSRDSYEQYF.

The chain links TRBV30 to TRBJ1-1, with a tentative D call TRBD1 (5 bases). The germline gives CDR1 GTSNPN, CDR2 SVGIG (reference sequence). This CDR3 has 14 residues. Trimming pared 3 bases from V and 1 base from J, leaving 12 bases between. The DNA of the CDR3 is TGTGCCTGGAGGGCGGGACGGGCGAACACTGAAGCTTTCTTT. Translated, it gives CAWRAGRANTEAFF.

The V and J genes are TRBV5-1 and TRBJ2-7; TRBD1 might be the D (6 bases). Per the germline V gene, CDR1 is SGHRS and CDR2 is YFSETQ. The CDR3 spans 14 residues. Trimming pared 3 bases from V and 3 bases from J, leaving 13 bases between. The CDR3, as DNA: TGCGCCAGCAGCTGGACTCTACAGGGCTACGAGCAGTACTTC. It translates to CASSWTLQGYEQYF. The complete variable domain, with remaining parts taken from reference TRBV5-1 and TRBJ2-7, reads KAGVTQTPRYLIKTRGQQVTLSCSPISGHRSVSWYQQTPGQGLQFLFEYFSETQRNKGNFPGRFSGRQFSNSRSEMNVSTLELGDSALYLCASSWTLQGYEQYFGPGTRLTVT.

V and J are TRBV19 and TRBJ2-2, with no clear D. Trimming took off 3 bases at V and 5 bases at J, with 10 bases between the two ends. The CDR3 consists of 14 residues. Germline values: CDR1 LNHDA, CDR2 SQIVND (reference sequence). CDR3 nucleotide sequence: TGTGCCAGTAGTATTTATATCAGGACCGGGGAGCTGTTTTTT. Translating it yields CASSIYIRTGELFF.

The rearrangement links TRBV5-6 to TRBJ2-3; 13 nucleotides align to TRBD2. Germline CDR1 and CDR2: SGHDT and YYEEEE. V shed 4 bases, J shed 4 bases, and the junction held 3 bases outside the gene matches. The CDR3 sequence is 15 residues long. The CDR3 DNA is TGTGCCAGCAGCCTAGGACTAGCGGGGGCAGATACGCAGTATTTT. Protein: CASSLGLAGADTQYF. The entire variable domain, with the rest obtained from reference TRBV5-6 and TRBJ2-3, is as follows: DAGVTQSPTHLIKTRGQQVTLRCSPKSGHDTVSWYQQALGQGPQFIFQYYEEEERQRGNFPDRFSGHQFPNYSSELNVNALLLGDSALYLCASSLGLAGADTQYFGPGTRLTVL.

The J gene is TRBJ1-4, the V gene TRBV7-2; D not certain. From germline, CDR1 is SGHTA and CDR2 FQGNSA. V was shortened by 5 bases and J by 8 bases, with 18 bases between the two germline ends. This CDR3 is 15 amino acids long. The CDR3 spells CASSPSGGRGEKLFF. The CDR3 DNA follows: TGTGCCAGCAGCCCTAGCGGTGGGAGAGGCGAAAAACTGTTTTTT.

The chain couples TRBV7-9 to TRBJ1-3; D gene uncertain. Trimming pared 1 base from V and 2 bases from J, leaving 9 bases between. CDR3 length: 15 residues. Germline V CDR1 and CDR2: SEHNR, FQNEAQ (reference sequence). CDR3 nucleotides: TGTGCCAGCAGCTTAGGGCACAGAGCTGGAAACACCATATATTTT. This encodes CASSLGHRAGNTIYF.

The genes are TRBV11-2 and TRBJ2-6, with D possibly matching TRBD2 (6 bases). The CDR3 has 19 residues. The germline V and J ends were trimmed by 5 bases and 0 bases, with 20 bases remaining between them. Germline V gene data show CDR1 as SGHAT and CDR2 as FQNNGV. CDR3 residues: CASSPRWRVRPSGANVLTF. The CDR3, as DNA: TGTGCCAGCAGCCCCCGATGGAGGGTAAGGCCCTCTGGGGCCAACGTCCTGACTTTC.

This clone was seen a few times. The CDR3 here is CASSRSGEFNEKLFF. The CDR3 bases are TGTGCCAGCAGCCGAAGCGGGGAGTTCAATGAAAAACTGTTTTTT. The V and J genes are TRBV3-1 (or the pseudogene TRBV3-2) and TRBJ1-4; D gene unclear. The CDR3 has 15 amino acids. Germline values: CDR1 LGHDT, CDR2 YNNKEL (reference sequence). V lost 4 bases to trimming and J lost 5 bases, with 14 bases between them.

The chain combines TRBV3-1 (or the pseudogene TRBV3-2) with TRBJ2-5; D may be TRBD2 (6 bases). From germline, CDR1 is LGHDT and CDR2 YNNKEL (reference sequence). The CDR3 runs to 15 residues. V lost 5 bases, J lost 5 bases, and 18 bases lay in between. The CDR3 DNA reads TGTGCCAGCAGCGGTAAAACGGGGGTCCTCGAGACCCAGTACTTC. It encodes CASSGKTGVLETQYF.

The CDR3 loop reads CASSVVGEQTGELFF. CDR3 DNA: TGTGCCAGCAGCGTAGTCGGGGAACAGACCGGGGAGCTGTTTTTT. The chain uses TRBV9 and TRBJ2-2, with D perhaps matching TRBD2 (5 bases). Looked up from germline, CDR1 is SGDLS and CDR2 is YYNGEE. V lost 0 bases and J 5 bases, leaving 11 bases between the germline ends. The CDR3 sequence is 15 residues long. Variable domain in full (rest from reference TRBV9 and TRBJ2-2): DSGVTQTPKHLITATGQRVTLRCSPRSGDLSVYWYQQSLDQGLQFLIQYYNGEERAKGNILERFSAQQFPDLHSELNLSSLELGDSALYFCASSVVGEQTGELFFGEGSRLTVL.

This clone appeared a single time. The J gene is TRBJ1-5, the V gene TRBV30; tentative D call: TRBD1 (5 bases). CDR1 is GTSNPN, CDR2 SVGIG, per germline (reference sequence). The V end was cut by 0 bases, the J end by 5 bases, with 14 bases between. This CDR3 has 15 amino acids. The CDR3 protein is CAWSVISGVDQPQHF. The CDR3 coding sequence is TGTGCCTGGAGTGTAATTTCGGGGGTGGATCAGCCCCAGCATTTT.

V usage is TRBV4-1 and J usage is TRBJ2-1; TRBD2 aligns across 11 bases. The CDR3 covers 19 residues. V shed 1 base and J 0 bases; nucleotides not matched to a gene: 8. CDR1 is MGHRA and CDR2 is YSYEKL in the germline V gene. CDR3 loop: CASSQGPSGGRSSYNEQFF. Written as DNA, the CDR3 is TGCGCCAGCAGCCAAGGGCCTAGCGGGGGGCGGAGCTCCTACAATGAGCAGTTCTTC.

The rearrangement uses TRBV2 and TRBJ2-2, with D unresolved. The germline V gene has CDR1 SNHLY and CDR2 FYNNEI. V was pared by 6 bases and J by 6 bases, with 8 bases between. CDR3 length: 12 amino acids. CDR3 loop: CASRIAPGELFF. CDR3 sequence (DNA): TGTGCCAGCAGGATAGCACCCGGGGAGCTGTTTTTT.

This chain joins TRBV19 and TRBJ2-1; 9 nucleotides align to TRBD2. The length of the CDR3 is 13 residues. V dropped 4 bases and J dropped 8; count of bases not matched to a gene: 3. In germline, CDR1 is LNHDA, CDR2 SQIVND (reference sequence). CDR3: CASSRTSEDEQFF. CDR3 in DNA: TGTGCCAGTAGTAGGACTAGCGAGGATGAGCAGTTCTTC.

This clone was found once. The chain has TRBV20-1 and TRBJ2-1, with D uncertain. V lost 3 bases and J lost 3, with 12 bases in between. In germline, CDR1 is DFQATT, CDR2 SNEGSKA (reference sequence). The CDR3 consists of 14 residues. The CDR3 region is CSASGSQIYNEQFF. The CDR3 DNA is TGCAGTGCTAGTGGCAGTCAAATCTACAATGAGCAGTTCTTC.

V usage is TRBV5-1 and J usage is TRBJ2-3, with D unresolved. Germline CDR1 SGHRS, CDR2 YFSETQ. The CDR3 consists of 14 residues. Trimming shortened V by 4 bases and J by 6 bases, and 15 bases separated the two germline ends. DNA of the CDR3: TGCGCCAGCAGCGAGATAGCCCTCCCGGATACGCAGTATTTT. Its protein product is CASSEIALPDTQYF.